The clone carrying this TCR beta chain was observed a single time. CDR1 is MDHEN, CDR2 SYDVKM, per germline. The CDR3 is 16 residues long. V lost 5 bases to trimming and J lost 5 bases; unmatched junction nucleotides: 14. This sample is drawn from a study of blood T cell repertoires in COVID-19. Study details: The United States, Italy and Spain supplied acute and convalescent COVID-19 samples.

Method: immunoSEQ multiplex PCR; TCRdb's copy keeps in-frame clones and lacks some. The table lists about 110,000 clones, about 88% of them singletons, with over 3% in the top ten. This clonotype was sampled from a woman aged 45 to 65 with acute or convalescent COVID-19. Sequencing was performed on peripheral blood. The chain carries TRBV28 and TRBJ2-7; TRBD1 aligns across 8 bases. The CDR3 DNA follows: TGTGCCAGCAGTAGGGGGGAGGACAGGGAGATGGACGAGCAGTACTTC. Translation gives CASSRGEDREMDEQYF.